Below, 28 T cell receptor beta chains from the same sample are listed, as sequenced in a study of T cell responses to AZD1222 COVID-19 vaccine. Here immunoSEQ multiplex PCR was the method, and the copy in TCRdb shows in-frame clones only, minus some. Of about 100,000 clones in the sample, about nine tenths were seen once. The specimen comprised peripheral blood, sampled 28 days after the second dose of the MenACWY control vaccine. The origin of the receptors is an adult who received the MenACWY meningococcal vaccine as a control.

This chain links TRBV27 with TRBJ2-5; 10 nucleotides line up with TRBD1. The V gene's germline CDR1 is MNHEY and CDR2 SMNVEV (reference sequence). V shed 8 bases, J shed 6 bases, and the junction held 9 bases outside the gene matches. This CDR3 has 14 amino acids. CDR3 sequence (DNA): TGTGCCAGCCTGTTGGGACAGGGGAGAAAGACCCAGTACTTC. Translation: CASLLGQGRKTQYF.

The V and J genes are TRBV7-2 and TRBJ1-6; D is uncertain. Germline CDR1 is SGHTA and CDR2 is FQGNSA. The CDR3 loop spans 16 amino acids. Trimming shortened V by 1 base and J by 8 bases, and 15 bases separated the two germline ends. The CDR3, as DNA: TGTGCCAGCAGCTTAGGGGCAGCCTATGGGGATTCACCCCTCCACTTT. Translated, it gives CASSLGAAYGDSPLHF. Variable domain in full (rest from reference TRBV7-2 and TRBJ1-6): GAGVSQSPSNKVTEKGKDVELRCDPISGHTALYWYRQSLGQGLEFLIYFQGNSAPDKSGLPSDRFSAERTGGSVSTLTIQRTQQEDSAVYLCASSLGAAYGDSPLHFGNGTRLTVT.

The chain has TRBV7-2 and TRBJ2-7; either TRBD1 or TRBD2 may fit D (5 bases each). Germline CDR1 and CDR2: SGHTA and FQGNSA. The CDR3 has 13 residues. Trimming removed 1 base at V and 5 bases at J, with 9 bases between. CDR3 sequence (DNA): TGTGCCAGCAGCTTAGGACAGAGGGACGAGCAGTACTTC. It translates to CASSLGQRDEQYF.

CDR3 loop: CASSQEQAGEKLFF. The CDR3 region has the DNA TGTGCCAGCAGCCAAGAACAGGCGGGGGAAAAACTGTTTTTT. The chain joins TRBV3-1 (or the pseudogene TRBV3-2) to TRBJ1-4; a weak D match, TRBD1 (5 bases). The length of the CDR3 is 14 residues. Trimming shortened V by 0 bases and J by 8 bases, and 10 bases separated the two germline ends. Germline loops: CDR1 LGHDT, CDR2 YNNKEL (reference sequence).

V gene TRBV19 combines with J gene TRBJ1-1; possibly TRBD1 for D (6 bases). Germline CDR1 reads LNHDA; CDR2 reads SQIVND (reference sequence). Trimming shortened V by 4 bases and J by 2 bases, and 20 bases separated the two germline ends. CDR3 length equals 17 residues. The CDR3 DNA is TGTGCCAGTAGTACCATAGCCAGGGGAGGGTCTAACACTGAAGCTTTCTTT. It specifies CASSTIARGGSNTEAFF.

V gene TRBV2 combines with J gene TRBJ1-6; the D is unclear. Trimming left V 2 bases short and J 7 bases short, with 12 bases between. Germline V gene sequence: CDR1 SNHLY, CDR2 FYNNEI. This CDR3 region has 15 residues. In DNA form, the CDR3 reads TGTGCCAGCAGTGAAAATCGGCTGGGGAATTCACCCCTCCACTTT. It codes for CASSENRLGNSPLHF.

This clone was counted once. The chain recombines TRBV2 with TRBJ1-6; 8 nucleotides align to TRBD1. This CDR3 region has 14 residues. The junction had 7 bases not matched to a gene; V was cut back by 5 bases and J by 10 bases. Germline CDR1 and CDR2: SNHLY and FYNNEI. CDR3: CASSPRTGHSPLHF. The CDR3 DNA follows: TGTGCCAGCAGTCCAAGGACAGGGCACTCACCCCTCCACTTT.

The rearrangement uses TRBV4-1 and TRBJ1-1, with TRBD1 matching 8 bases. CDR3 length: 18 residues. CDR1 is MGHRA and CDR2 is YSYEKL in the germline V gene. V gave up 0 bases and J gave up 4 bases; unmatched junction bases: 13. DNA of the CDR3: TGCGCCAGCAGCCAAGAAGGCAGGGGGCTGGAATTCGGCACTGAAGCTTTCTTT. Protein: CASSQEGRGLEFGTEAFF.

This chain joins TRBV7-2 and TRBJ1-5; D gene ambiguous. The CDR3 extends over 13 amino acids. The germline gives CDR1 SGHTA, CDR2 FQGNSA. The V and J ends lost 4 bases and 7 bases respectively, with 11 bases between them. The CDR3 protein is CASSSNLRQPQHF. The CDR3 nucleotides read TGTGCCAGCAGCTCAAACTTGCGGCAGCCCCAGCATTTT. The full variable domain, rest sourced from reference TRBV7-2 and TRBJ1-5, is GAGVSQSPSNKVTEKGKDVELRCDPISGHTALYWYRQSLGQGLEFLIYFQGNSAPDKSGLPSDRFSAERTGGSVSTLTIQRTQQEDSAVYLCASSSNLRQPQHFGDGTRLSIL.

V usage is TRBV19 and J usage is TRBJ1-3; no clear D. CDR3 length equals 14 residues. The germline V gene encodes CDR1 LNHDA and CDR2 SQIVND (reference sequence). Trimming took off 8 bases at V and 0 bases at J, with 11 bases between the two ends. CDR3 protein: CASGRRTSGNTIYF. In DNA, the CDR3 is TGTGCCAGTGGTAGGCGAACCTCTGGAAACACCATATATTTT.

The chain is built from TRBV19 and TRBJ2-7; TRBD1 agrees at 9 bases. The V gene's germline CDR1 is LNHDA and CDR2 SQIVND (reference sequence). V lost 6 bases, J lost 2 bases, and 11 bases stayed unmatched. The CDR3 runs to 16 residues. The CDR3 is CASRETGGFNAYEQYF. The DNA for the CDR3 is TGTGCCAGTAGGGAGACAGGGGGTTTTAACGCCTACGAGCAGTACTTC.

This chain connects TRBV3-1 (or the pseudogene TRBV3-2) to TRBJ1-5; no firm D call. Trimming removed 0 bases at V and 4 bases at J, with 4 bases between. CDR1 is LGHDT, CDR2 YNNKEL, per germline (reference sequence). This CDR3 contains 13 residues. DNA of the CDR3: TGTGCCAGCAGCCAAGATTTGAATCAGCCCCAGCATTTT. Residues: CASSQDLNQPQHF.

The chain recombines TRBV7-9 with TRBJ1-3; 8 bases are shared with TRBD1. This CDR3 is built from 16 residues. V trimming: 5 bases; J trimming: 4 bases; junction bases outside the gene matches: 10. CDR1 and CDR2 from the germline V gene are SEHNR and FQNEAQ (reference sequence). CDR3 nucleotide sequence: TGTGCCAGCAGCCGCAATCAGGGGGCGCTCGGAAACACCATATATTTT. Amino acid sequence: CASSRNQGALGNTIYF. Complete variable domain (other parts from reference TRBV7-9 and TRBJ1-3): DTGVSQNPRHKITKRGQNVTFRCDPISEHNRLYWYRQTLGQGPEFLTYFQNEAQLEKSRLLSDRFSAERPKGSFSTLEIQRTEQGDSAMYLCASSRNQGALGNTIYFGEGSWLTVV.

The CDR3 region is CASRDRAEEQYF. Here the CDR3 DNA reads TGTGCCAGCCGGGACAGGGCTGAAGAGCAGTACTTC. The chain carries TRBV3-1 (or the pseudogene TRBV3-2) and TRBJ2-7, with 9 bases aligning to TRBD1. J lost 7 bases, V lost 8 bases, and 6 bases had no gene match. The CDR3 length is 12 residues. From germline, CDR1 is LGHDT and CDR2 YNNKEL (reference sequence).

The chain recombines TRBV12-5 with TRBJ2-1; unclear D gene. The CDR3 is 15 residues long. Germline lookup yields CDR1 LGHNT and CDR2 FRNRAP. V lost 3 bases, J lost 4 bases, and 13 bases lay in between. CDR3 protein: CASGLMAGRYNEQFF. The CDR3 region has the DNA TGTGCTAGTGGTTTAATGGCAGGCCGGTACAATGAGCAGTTCTTC. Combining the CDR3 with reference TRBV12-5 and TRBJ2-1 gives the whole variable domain DARVTQTPRHKVTEMGQEVTMRCQPILGHNTVFWYRQTMMQGLELLAYFRNRAPLDDSGMPKDRFSAEMPDATLATLKIQPSEPRDSAVYFCASGLMAGRYNEQFFGPGTRLTVL.

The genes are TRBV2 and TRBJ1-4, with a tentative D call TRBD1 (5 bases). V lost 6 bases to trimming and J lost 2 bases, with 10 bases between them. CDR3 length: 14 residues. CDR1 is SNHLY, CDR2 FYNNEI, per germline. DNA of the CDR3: TGTGCCAGCAGCGACCGGGACACTAATGAAAAACTGTTTTTT. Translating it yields CASSDRDTNEKLFF.

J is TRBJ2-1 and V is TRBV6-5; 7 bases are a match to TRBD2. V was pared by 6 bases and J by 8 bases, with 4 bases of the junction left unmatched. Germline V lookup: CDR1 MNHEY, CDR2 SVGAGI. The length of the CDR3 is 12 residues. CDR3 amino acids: CASRSSGDEQFF. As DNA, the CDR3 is TGTGCCAGCAGATCTAGCGGCGATGAGCAGTTCTTC.

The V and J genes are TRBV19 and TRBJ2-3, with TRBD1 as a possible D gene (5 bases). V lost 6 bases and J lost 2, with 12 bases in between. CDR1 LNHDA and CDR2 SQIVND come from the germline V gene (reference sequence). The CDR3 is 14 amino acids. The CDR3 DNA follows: TGTGCCAGTAGGCGGCAGGGCTCCACAGATACGCAGTATTTT. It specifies CASRRQGSTDTQYF.

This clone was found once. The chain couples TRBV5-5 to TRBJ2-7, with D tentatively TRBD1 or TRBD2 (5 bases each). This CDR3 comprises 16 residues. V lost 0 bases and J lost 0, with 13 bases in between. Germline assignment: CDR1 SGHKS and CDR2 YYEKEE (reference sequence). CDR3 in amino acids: CASSLGPGPVSYEQYF. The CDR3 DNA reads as TGTGCCAGCAGCTTGGGTCCGGGACCGGTCTCCTACGAGCAGTACTTC.

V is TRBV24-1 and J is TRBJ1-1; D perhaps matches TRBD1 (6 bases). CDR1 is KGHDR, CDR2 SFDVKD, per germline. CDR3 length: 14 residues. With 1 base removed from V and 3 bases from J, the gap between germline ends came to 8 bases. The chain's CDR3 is CATSDFGGHTEAFF. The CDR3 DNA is TGTGCCACCAGTGATTTCGGGGGGCACACTGAAGCTTTCTTT.

In nucleotides, the CDR3 is TGTGCCAGCTCACCCGACCCGCCGACAGCCATCTACGAGCAGTACTTC. This sequence encodes CASSPDPPTAIYEQYF. The V gene is TRBV18, the J gene TRBJ2-7; D perhaps matches TRBD1 (5 bases). V was shortened by 3 bases and J by 3 bases, with 18 bases between the two germline ends. Germline values: CDR1 KGHSH, CDR2 LQKENI. The CDR3 length is 16 residues.

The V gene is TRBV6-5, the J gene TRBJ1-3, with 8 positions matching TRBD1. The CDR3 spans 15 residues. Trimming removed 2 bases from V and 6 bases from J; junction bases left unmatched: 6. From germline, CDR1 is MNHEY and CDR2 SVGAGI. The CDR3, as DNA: TGTGCCAGCAGTTACGCCACGGGACAGGAAAACACCATATATTTT. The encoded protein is CASSYATGQENTIYF.

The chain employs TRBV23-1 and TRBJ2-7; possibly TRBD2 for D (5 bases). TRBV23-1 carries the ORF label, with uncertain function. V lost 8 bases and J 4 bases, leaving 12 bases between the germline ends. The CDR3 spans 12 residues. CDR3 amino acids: CASPGLRYEQYF. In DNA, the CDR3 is TGCGCCAGCCCCGGACTTCGGTACGAGCAGTACTTC.

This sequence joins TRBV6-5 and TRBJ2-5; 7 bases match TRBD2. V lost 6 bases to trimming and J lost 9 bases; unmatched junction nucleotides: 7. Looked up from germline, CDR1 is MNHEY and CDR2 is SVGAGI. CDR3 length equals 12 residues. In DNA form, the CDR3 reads TGTGCCAGCAGAGTGGGGAGCGGGGCCCAGTACTTC. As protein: CASRVGSGAQYF.

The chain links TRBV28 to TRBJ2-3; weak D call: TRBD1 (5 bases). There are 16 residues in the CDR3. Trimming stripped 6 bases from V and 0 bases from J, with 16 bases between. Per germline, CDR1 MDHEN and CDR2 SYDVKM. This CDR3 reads CASSPMRQLSTDTQYF. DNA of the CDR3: TGTGCCAGCAGCCCTATGCGACAGTTAAGCACAGATACGCAGTATTTT.

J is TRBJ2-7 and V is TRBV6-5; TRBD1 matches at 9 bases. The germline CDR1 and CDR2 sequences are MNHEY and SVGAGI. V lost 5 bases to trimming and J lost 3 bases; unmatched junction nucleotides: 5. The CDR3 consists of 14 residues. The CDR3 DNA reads TGTGCCAGCAGTCCCGGGACAGGGTACTACGAGCAGTACTTC. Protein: CASSPGTGYYEQYF.

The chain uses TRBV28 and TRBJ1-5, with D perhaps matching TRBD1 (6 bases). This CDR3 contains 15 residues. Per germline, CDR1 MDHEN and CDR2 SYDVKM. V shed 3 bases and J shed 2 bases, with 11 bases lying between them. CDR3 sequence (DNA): TGTGCCAGCAGTTTTTCTGGGGGGCGCAATCAGCCCCAGCATTTT. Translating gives CASSFSGGRNQPQHF.

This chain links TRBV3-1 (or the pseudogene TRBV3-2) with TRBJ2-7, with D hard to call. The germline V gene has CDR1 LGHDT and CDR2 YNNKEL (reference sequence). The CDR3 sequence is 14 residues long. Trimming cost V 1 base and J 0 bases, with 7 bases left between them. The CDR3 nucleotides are TGTGCCAGCAGCCAAGCAGGAAGCTCCTACGAGCAGTACTTC. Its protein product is CASSQAGSSYEQYF.